This T cell receptor beta chain was captured by sequencing in a study of vaccination effects on CD4 cells after COVID-19. Regarding the study as a whole: The study dataset contains few convalescent patients and includes no early post-infection timepoints.

Having been cultured for around ten days, the cells underwent CD4+ T cell isolation. From March to December 2020, the person had a SARS-CoV-2 infection that was confirmed by PCR. On days 3 and 7, fresh IL-2 medium replaced half the medium. Germline V gives CDR1 SGHTA, CDR2 FQGTGA. The CDR3 covers 16 residues. With V trimmed by 0 bases and J by 4 bases, 6 bases remained unmatched. This clone has only a few counts. Antigen unknown. Only in-frame clones appear in the TCRdb table, and some are missing; sequencing was by immunoSEQ multiplex PCR. This table has 45,000 to 50,000 clones, 60% to 85% appearing once.

The sequenced sample was CD4+ T cells from PBMCs cultured without peptide, obtained before COVID-19 vaccination. The gene calls are TRBV7-3 and TRBJ2-3; 8 bases map to TRBD2. The sequence was collected from a human donor who had a prior SARS-CoV-2 infection. CDR3 in DNA: TGTGCCAGCAGCTTAACCGGGACTAGTTCGGCAGATACGCAGTATTTT. Protein: CASSLTGTSSADTQYF.